This is a list of T cell receptor beta chains from one sample in a study of breast tumors, draining lymph nodes, adjacent tissues. TCRdb re-derived calls from the multiplex PCR reads in MiXCR, one entry per CDR3 protein. The table lists over 9,000 distinct CDR3 sequences, less than 60% of them singletons. The sequenced sample was breast tumor tissue. The origin of the receptors is a female donor with breast cancer. Some clones in this sample may be carry-over from other donors' samples. CDR3s include the opening cysteine and the closing phenylalanine or tryptophan. The D gene is left open where the match is weak. Clone size is not always given. Where it is, it says once, few, many or a class for expanded clones.

d_call: TRBD2; clone_size: many; v_call: TRBV7-2; j_call: TRBJ2-1; cdr3_aa: CASSFRLAGEGSYNEQFF; cdr3_nt: TGTGCCAGCAGCTTCAGACTAGCGGGGGAGGGCTCCTACAATGAGCAGTTCTTC
d_call: .; clone_size: .; v_call: TRBV7-8; j_call: TRBJ2-3; cdr3_aa: CASSRATDTQYF; cdr3_nt: TGTGCCAGCAGCCGAGCCACAGATACGCAGTATTTT
d_call: .; clone_size: medium-sized; v_call: TRBV18; j_call: TRBJ2-7; cdr3_aa: CASSWGNRVFGEQYF; cdr3_nt: TGTGCCAGCTCGTGGGGGAACAGGGTCTTCGGCGAGCAGTACTTC
d_call: TRBD1; clone_size: .; v_call: TRBV7-9; j_call: TRBJ2-3; cdr3_aa: CASSTGDRATDTQYF; cdr3_nt: TGTGCCAGCAGCACCGGAGACAGGGCCACAGATACGCAGTATTTT
d_call: .; clone_size: .; v_call: TRBV5-4; j_call: TRBJ2-2; cdr3_aa: CASSLKNDTGGLFF; cdr3_nt: TGTGCCAGCAGCTTGAAAAACGACACCGGGGGGCTGTTTTTT
d_call: .; clone_size: .; v_call: TRBV20-1; j_call: TRBJ1-2; cdr3_aa: CSAYGASHYGYTF; cdr3_nt: TGCAGTGCTTATGGGGCAAGCCACTATGGCTACACCTTC
d_call: .; clone_size: few; v_call: TRBV18; j_call: TRBJ2-3; cdr3_aa: CASSPAGTDTQYF; cdr3_nt: TGTGCCAGCTCACCGGCCGGCACAGATACGCAGTATTTT
d_call: .; clone_size: few; v_call: TRBV6-6; j_call: TRBJ2-4; cdr3_aa: CASSYLLEGRRNTQYF; cdr3_nt: TGTGCCAGCAGTTACCTTTTGGAAGGACGGAGAAACACTCAGTACTTC
d_call: .; clone_size: .; v_call: TRBV20-1; j_call: TRBJ2-5; cdr3_aa: CSARDLSGTGETQYF; cdr3_nt: TGCAGTGCTAGAGACCTATCGGGGACGGGAGAGACCCAGTACTTC
d_call: .; clone_size: .; v_call: TRBV30; j_call: TRBJ1-6; cdr3_aa: CAWSVAGTPNSPLHF; cdr3_nt: TGTGCCTGGAGTGTCGCCGGGACACCGAATTCACCCCTCCACTTT